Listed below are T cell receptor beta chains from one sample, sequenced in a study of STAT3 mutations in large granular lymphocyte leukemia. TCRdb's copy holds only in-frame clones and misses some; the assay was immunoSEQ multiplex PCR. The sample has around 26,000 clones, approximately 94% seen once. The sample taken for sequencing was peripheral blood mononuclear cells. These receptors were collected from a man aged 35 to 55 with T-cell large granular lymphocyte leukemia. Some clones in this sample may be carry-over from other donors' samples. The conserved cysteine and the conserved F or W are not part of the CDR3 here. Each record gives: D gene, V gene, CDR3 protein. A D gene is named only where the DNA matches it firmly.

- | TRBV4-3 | ASSRGEGTEAF
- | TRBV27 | ASSFAGYGANYGYT
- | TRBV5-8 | ASSHLSPAMNTEAF
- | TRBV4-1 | ASSQDGGHGYT
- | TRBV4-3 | ASSRTGLDGYT
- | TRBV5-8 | ASSLGGEQY
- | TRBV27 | ASSFNPLADTQY
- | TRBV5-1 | ASSGDYEQY
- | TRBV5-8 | ASSLSGFRNYGYT
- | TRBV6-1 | ASTDEGFNQPQH
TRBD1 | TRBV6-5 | ASSYSRGHYGYT
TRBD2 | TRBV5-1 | ASSLEGKRGSSNSYNEQF
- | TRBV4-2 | ASSLKGGNTGELF
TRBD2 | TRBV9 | ASTQEGRDGETQY
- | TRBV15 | ATSRPGRGQETQY
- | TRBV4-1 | ASSQDRGTEAF
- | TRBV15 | ATSRDMNTEAF
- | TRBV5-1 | ASSLLTDTQY
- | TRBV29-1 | SVEDGRDRLADTQY
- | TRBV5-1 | ASSLGPGNTEAF
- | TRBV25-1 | ASSELGGRSPLH
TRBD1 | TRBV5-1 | ASSRGIGTGVRETQY
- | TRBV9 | ASSVGTNYGYT
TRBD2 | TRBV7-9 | ASSPAGGPSDTQY
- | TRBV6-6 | ASNEASSYNEQF
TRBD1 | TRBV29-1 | SAGQGWEKLF
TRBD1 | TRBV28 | ASRTGTYNEQF
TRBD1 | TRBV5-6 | ASSLRAGGLVTYEQY
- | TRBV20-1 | SGIRYNEQF
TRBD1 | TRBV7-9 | ASSLARIAGGYEQY
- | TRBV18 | ASSTRDQETQY
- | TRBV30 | AWSVLGGHEQY
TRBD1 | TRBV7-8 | ASSTVTGGFDQPQH
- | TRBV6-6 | ASSRRDYGYT
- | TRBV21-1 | ASSTTAVTANYGYT